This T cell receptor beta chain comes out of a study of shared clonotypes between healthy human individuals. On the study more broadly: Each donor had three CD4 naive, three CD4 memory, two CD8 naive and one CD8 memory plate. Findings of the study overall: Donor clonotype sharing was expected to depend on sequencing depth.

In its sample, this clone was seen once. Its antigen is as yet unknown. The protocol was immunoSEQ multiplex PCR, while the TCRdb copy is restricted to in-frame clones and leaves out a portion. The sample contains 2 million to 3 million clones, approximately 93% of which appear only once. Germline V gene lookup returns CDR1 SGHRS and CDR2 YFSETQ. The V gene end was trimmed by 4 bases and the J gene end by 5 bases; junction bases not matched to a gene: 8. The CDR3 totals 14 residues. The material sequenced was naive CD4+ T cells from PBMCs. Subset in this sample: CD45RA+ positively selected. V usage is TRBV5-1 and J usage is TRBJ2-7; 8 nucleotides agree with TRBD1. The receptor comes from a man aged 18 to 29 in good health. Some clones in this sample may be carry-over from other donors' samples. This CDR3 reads CASSPTGAEDEQYF. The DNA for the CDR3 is TGCGCCAGCAGCCCGACAGGGGCGGAAGACGAGCAGTACTTC. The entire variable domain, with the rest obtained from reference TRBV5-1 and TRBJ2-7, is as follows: KAGVTQTPRYLIKTRGQQVTLSCSPISGHRSVSWYQQTPGQGLQFLFEYFSETQRNKGNFPGRFSGRQFSNSRSEMNVSTLELGDSALYLCASSPTGAEDEQYFGPGTRLTVT.